This T cell receptor (beta chain) was found in a study of blood T cell repertoires in COVID-19. Trimming took 8 bases from V and 5 from J; bases not matched to a gene: 10. CDR1 and CDR2 from the germline V gene are WSHSY and SAAADI. This CDR3 region has 14 residues. How the authors handled the data: Amplification from reference gene primers served as the basis for estimated nucleated cell counts. The table came from immunoSEQ multiplex PCR; TCRdb's copy has only in-frame clones and leaves some out. The V and J calls and clone size are taken from that table; D and trimming were inferred from the DNA. This sample has fewer than 60,000 clones, with approximately 88% found just once.

The sequence came from a man aged 25 to 45 with COVID-19, enrolled during active disease. Source material: peripheral blood. The V call is TRBV10-2, the J call TRBJ1-2; the match to TRBD1 covers 8 bases. The CDR3 sequence is CASGGQGRGYGYTF. CDR3 nucleotides: TGCGCCAGCGGCGGACAGGGAAGGGGTTATGGCTACACCTTC.